This TCR beta chain comes out of a study of regulatory T cells in long-lasting Graves disease. Overall study findings and caveats: Sample size, which was small, may have reduced accuracy. Favored usage of TRBV28, TRBJ1-2 and TRBJ2-5 was recorded in persistent disease.

Points on this clonotype: Its antigen is still unknown.

Investigators prepared the TCR beta libraries by applying iRepertoire HTBI primers and Arm-PCR of CDR3 regions. TCRdb re-analysed the multiplex PCR reads in MiXCR, keeping a single row per CDR3 protein. The sample lists 350,000 to 550,000 distinct CDR3 sequences; about 14% were seen once. The sample's time point: newly diagnosed GD, antithyroid drugs for less than 3 months. The TCR library was prepared using RNA isolated from PBMCs. The germline gives CDR1 MNHEY, CDR2 SVGEGT. CDR3 length: 19 residues. The ends lost 2 bases at V and 8 bases at J; junction bases unmatched: 21. The sample was also linked to a second study, of T cells in Graves' hyperthyroidism and ophthalmopathy. As reported in that work: Thyroid ultrasound, orbital computed tomography, clinical symptoms, and serum thyroxine and TRAb underpinned diagnoses. Primed by the HTBI set, a first-round RT-PCR was run on the TCR CDR3.

V is TRBV6-2 or TRBV6-3 and J is TRBJ2-3, with TRBD1 matching 8 bases. The sample in question was peripheral blood mononuclear cells (PBMCs), obtained at new diagnosis, from a patient treated with antithyroid drugs. The TCR comes from a woman between 45 and 60 years old with Graves disease. The DNA of the CDR3 is TGTGCCAGCAGTTACCAGGCAGGGGGCGCATCCCCCGGGGGTGTTACGCAGTATTTT. Residues: CASSYQAGGASPGGVTQYF.